This T cell receptor (beta chain) comes out of a study of blood T cell repertoires in COVID-19. CDR3 length: 18 amino acids. The germline gives CDR1 SGDLS, CDR2 YYNGEE. V shed 0 bases and J 1 base; nucleotides not matched to a gene: 2. This clone was seen just once. In the authors' workflow: Scientists estimated how many nucleated cells there were by amplifying reference gene primers. Generated by immunoSEQ multiplex PCR, the TCRdb table keeps only in-frame clones and is missing some. Clonal size and the V and J genes are those of that table, whereas D and trimming came from the DNA. The data hold some 78,000 clones, with 80% to 95% observed a single time.

This receptor was identified in a woman aged 50 to 60 in a cohort sampled during active COVID-19. V and J are TRBV9 and TRBJ2-6; 12 bases fit TRBD1. Sequencing was carried out using peripheral blood. The CDR3 loop is CASSVEGQGASGANVLTF. In DNA form, the CDR3 reads TGTGCCAGCAGCGTAGAGGGACAGGGGGCGTCTGGGGCCAACGTCCTGACTTTC.